Listed below are T cell receptor beta chains from one sample, sequenced in a study of blood T cells in healthy people across ages. Each CDR3 protein is one row after TCRdb ran MiXCR on the 5' RACE reads. Among roughly 1,100,000 distinct CDR3 sequences, approximately 26% were seen once, and the ten largest hold about 0.69%. In addition, the sample was reused for a study of T cells of mothers and their children.

Sample: blood. These TCRs come from a girl aged 2-9 years in good health. The CDR3 runs from the conserved cysteine through the conserved F or W. A D gene is named only where the DNA matches it firmly. Clone size is not always given. Where it is, it says once, few, many or a class for expanded clones.

v_gene: TRBV5-6; d_gene: .; abundance: few; j_gene: TRBJ2-1; CDR3aa: CASSWGHEQFF; CDR3nt: TGTGCCAGCAGCTGGGGCCATGAGCAGTTCTTC
v_gene: TRBV5-6; d_gene: .; abundance: few; j_gene: TRBJ2-2; CDR3aa: CASSLAQGLWELFF; CDR3nt: TGTGCCAGCAGTCTGGCCCAGGGTTTATGGGAGCTGTTTTTT
v_gene: TRBV6-5; d_gene: TRBD2; abundance: .; j_gene: TRBJ2-1; CDR3aa: CASMSGGTNEQFF; CDR3nt: TGTGCCAGCATGTCGGGAGGAACGAATGAGCAGTTCTTC
v_gene: TRBV7-9; d_gene: TRBD2; abundance: .; j_gene: TRBJ2-1; CDR3aa: CASSLGTTPNEQFF; CDR3nt: TGTGCCAGTAGCTTAGGGACTACCCCAAATGAGCAGTTCTTC
v_gene: TRBV29-1; d_gene: .; abundance: .; j_gene: TRBJ2-3; CDR3aa: CSGDPSDTQYF; CDR3nt: TGCAGCGGTGACCCTTCAGATACGCAGTATTTT
v_gene: TRBV4-1; d_gene: .; abundance: few; j_gene: TRBJ2-1; CDR3aa: CASSPINRGGYNEQFF; CDR3nt: TGCGCCAGCAGCCCAATAAATCGCGGCGGCTACAATGAGCAGTTCTTC
v_gene: TRBV7-3; d_gene: .; abundance: .; j_gene: TRBJ2-3; CDR3aa: CASSLPGPGTQYF; CDR3nt: TGTGCCAGCAGCTTACCCGGGCCGGGTACGCAGTATTTT
v_gene: TRBV29-1; d_gene: TRBD1; abundance: few; j_gene: TRBJ2-7; CDR3aa: CSVVKGAGEQYF; CDR3nt: TGCAGCGTTGTTAAGGGGGCAGGGGAGCAGTACTTC
v_gene: TRBV4-1; d_gene: .; abundance: few; j_gene: TRBJ2-7; CDR3aa: CASSQEQTLASYEQYF; CDR3nt: TGCGCCAGCAGCCAAGAACAAACCCTCGCCTCCTACGAGCAGTACTTC
v_gene: TRBV10-3; d_gene: .; abundance: few; j_gene: TRBJ2-1; CDR3aa: CAIKPTHMGNEQFF; CDR3nt: TGTGCCATCAAGCCGACCCACATGGGGAATGAGCAGTTCTTC
v_gene: TRBV7-2; d_gene: .; abundance: .; j_gene: TRBJ2-2; CDR3aa: CASSPSRTNTGELFF; CDR3nt: TGTGCCAGCAGCCCCTCGCGGACGAACACCGGGGAGCTGTTTTTT
v_gene: TRBV9; d_gene: TRBD2; abundance: .; j_gene: TRBJ2-1; CDR3aa: CASSVRTSGRSQEQFF; CDR3nt: TGTGCCAGCAGCGTAAGGACTAGCGGGAGAAGTCAGGAGCAGTTCTTC
v_gene: TRBV29-1; d_gene: .; abundance: few; j_gene: TRBJ1-4; CDR3aa: CSVNRGTNEKLFF; CDR3nt: TGCAGCGTGAATAGGGGTACTAATGAAAAACTGTTTTTT
v_gene: TRBV4-1; d_gene: .; abundance: .; j_gene: TRBJ1-4; CDR3aa: CASRTDGYEKLFF; CDR3nt: TGCGCCAGCAGGACGGACGGATATGAAAAACTGTTTTTT
v_gene: TRBV28; d_gene: .; abundance: few; j_gene: TRBJ2-1; CDR3aa: CASRGPGPFEQFF; CDR3nt: TGTGCCAGCAGGGGGCCAGGGCCCTTCGAGCAGTTCTTC
v_gene: TRBV28; d_gene: .; abundance: .; j_gene: TRBJ2-7; CDR3aa: CASSLGGTPGDEQYF; CDR3nt: TGTGCCAGCAGTTTAGGGGGGACTCCAGGAGACGAGCAGTACTTC
v_gene: TRBV3-1; d_gene: .; abundance: .; j_gene: TRBJ1-4; CDR3aa: CASSPSGTSEKLFF; CDR3nt: TGTGCCAGCAGCCCCTCGGGGACAAGCGAAAAACTGTTTTTT
v_gene: TRBV7-9; d_gene: TRBD1; abundance: few; j_gene: TRBJ2-1; CDR3aa: CASSLRSPQGAWQFF; CDR3nt: TGTGCCAGCAGCTTAAGATCACCACAGGGGGCATGGCAGTTCTTC
v_gene: TRBV18; d_gene: .; abundance: few; j_gene: TRBJ2-6; CDR3aa: CASSPVSLSGANVLTF; CDR3nt: TGTGCCAGCTCCCCGGTTTCGCTCTCTGGGGCCAACGTCCTGACTTTC
v_gene: TRBV5-6; d_gene: .; abundance: few; j_gene: TRBJ2-2; CDR3aa: CASSLDTGTGELFF; CDR3nt: TGTGCCAGCAGCTTGGACACAGGGACCGGGGAGCTGTTTTTT
v_gene: TRBV20-1; d_gene: .; abundance: .; j_gene: TRBJ2-5; CDR3aa: CSGQAASYEQCF; CDR3nt: TGCAGTGGACAGGCTGCCTCCTACGAGCAGTGCTTC
v_gene: TRBV29-1; d_gene: TRBD1; abundance: .; j_gene: TRBJ1-4; CDR3aa: CSVHGLRGELFF; CDR3nt: TGCAGCGTTCACGGTCTCAGGGGGGAACTGTTTTTT
v_gene: TRBV20-1; d_gene: .; abundance: .; j_gene: TRBJ2-3; CDR3aa: CSVPPTAKDTQYF; CDR3nt: TGCAGTGTCCCACCCACGGCAAAGGATACGCAGTATTTT
v_gene: TRBV2; d_gene: .; abundance: .; j_gene: TRBJ2-7; CDR3aa: CASGTAGHLGEQYF; CDR3nt: TGTGCCAGCGGAACAGCGGGACATCTAGGAGAGCAGTACTTC
v_gene: TRBV28; d_gene: .; abundance: .; j_gene: TRBJ1-4; CDR3aa: CASSSDSGYATNEKLFF; CDR3nt: TGTGCCAGCAGTTCCGACTCGGGATATGCAACTAATGAAAAACTGTTTTTT
v_gene: TRBV25-1; d_gene: .; abundance: few; j_gene: TRBJ1-2; CDR3aa: CASSDLDGYTF; CDR3nt: TGTGCCAGCAGTGATCTGGATGGCTACACCTTC
v_gene: TRBV28; d_gene: .; abundance: .; j_gene: TRBJ2-7; CDR3aa: CASCSGTSPGEQYF; CDR3nt: TGTGCCAGCTGCTCAGGGACCTCGCCAGGAGAGCAGTACTTC